Listed here are 2 T cell receptor beta chains from one sample, sequenced in a study of T-cell reconstitution after alpha-beta-depleted transplantation in children. The TCRbeta library was prepared with unique molecular identifiers. TCRdb independently ran MiXCR on the PCR reads; one entry per CDR3 protein. The sample lists more than 200,000 distinct CDR3 sequences; around 7.7% were seen once. The sequenced sample was PBMCs, mostly from graft donor cells, obtained 360 days after TCRalphabeta/CD19-depleted stem cell transplant. These receptors came from a male patient between 2 and 15 years old who had a stem cell transplant for acute myeloid leukemia, so the T cells may come from the graft donor.

The rearrangement joins TRBV24-1 to TRBJ2-2, with D maybe TRBD1 (7 bases). Trimming stripped 6 bases from V and 4 bases from J, with 14 bases between. Germline values: CDR1 KGHDR, CDR2 SFDVKD. The CDR3 has 15 residues. CDR3 sequence reads: CATSRGDRSTGELFF. The CDR3 bases are TGTGCCACCAGTAGGGGGGACAGATCCACCGGGGAGCTGTTTTTT.

This clonotype was found many times. The chain carries TRBV7-9 and TRBJ2-7; TRBD1 aligns across 9 bases. There are 14 residues in the CDR3. Germline loops: CDR1 SEHNR, CDR2 FQNEAQ (reference sequence). The trim removed 6 bases at V and 5 bases at J, leaving 8 bases unmatched. The CDR3 coding sequence is TGTGCCAGCAGTTTGACAGGGGGGTTCAACGAGCAGTACTTC. Translated, it gives CASSLTGGFNEQYF.